A selection of T cell receptor beta chains follows, all from one sample in a study of cytomegalovirus exposure and HLA in healthy donors. Data came from immunoSEQ multiplex PCR; TCRdb stores just in-frame clones and leaves some out. Of approximately 150,000 clones detected, about 77% appear once; the ten largest clones hold around 7%. Specimen: PBMCs. These receptors all come from a male donor in good health and CMV-seropositive. The CDR3 runs from the conserved cysteine through the conserved F or W. The D gene is left open where the match is weak. Size is stated for part of the rows, as once, few or many counts, or as a class when the clone is expanded.

CDR3nt,CDR3aa,abundance,j_gene,d_gene,v_gene
TGCGCCAGCAGCTCACTAGGACAGGGACAAGCCGGGGAGCTGTTTTTT,CASSSLGQGQAGELFF,NA,TRBJ2-2,TRBD1,TRBV5-1
TGCGCCAGCAGCTTGGACTACTATGGCTACACCTTC,CASSLDYYGYTF,NA,TRBJ1-2,NA,TRBV5-1
TGTGCCAGCAGCTCCCCGGTTCAGGATGAGCAGTTCTTC,CASSSPVQDEQFF,NA,TRBJ2-1,NA,TRBV7-9
TGTGCCAGCAGCCAAGACCTGACTAGCGGGGGAGAGACCCAGTACTTC,CASSQDLTSGGETQYF,NA,TRBJ2-5,TRBD2,TRBV7-8
TGTGCCTACTACAGGGGCGATACGCAGTATTTT,CAYYRGDTQYF,NA,TRBJ2-3,TRBD1,TRBV30
TGCGCCAGCAGCCCGAGAGCGGGGGCCGGCACAGATACGCAGTATTTT,CASSPRAGAGTDTQYF,once,TRBJ2-3,TRBD2,TRBV5-1
TGCGCCAGCAGCTTGGTGGACTCCAGTGCCAATGAGCAGTTCTTC,CASSLVDSSANEQFF,NA,TRBJ2-1,NA,TRBV5-1
TGTTCCAGCAGCTCGACAGGCCCTGGGCAGTTCTTC,CSSSSTGPGQFF,NA,TRBJ2-1,NA,TRBV7-9
TGCGCCAGCAGCCCACTAGCTCAAAGGACAGATACGCAGTATTTT,CASSPLAQRTDTQYF,NA,TRBJ2-3,NA,TRBV5-1
TGCGCCAGCAGCCAACCGGGACAGGCAAGCTCCTACGAGCAGTACTTC,CASSQPGQASSYEQYF,NA,TRBJ2-7,TRBD1,TRBV4-1
TGTGCCAGCAGCACGACTAGCGGGATGGATACGCAGTATTTT,CASSTTSGMDTQYF,NA,TRBJ2-3,TRBD2,TRBV7-9
TGTGCCAGCAGCTTAGGTCGGGTCCTAGGCTACGAGCAGTACTTC,CASSLGRVLGYEQYF,once,TRBJ2-7,NA,TRBV7-8
TGCGCCAGCAGTGTGCCGGGGGGGCCTAACTATGGCTACACCTTC,CASSVPGGPNYGYTF,NA,TRBJ1-2,NA,TRBV10-2
TGTGCCAGCAGTACAGGAAACCTTTACAATGAGCAGTTCTTC,CASSTGNLYNEQFF,few,TRBJ2-1,NA,TRBV6-1
TGTGCCAGCAGCTTTCCTGGGGTAGCGGGAGAAAATGAGCAGTTCTTC,CASSFPGVAGENEQFF,once,TRBJ2-1,TRBD2,TRBV7-8
TGTGCCAGCTCACTTACCTTGGACATTACTAACTATGGCTACACCTTC,CASSLTLDITNYGYTF,NA,TRBJ1-2,NA,TRBV18